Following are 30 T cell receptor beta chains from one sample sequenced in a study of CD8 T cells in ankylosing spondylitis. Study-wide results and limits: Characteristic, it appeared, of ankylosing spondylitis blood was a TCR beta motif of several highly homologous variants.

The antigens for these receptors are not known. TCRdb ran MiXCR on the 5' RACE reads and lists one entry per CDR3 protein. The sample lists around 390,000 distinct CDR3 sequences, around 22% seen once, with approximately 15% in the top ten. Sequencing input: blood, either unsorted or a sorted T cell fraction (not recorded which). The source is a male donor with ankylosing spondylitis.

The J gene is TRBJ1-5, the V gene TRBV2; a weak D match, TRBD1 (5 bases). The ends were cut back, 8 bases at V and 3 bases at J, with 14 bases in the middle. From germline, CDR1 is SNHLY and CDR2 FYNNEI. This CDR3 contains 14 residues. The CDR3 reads CASWGVGDNQPQHF. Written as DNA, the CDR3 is TGTGCCAGCTGGGGAGTGGGGGACAATCAGCCCCAGCATTTT.

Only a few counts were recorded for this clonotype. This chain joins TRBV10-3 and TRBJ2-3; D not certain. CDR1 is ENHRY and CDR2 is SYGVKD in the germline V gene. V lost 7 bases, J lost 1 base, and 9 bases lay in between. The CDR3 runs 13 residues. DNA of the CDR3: TGTGCCATCACCGGCGGTGGCACAGATACGCAGTATTTT. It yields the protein CAITGGGTDTQYF.

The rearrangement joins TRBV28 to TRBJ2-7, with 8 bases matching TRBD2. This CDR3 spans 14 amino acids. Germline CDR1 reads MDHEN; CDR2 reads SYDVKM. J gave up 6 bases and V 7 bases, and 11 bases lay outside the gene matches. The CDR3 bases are TGTGCCAGCACCCGGGAGGGGGGTTGGGGCGAGCAGTACTTC. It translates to CASTREGGWGEQYF.

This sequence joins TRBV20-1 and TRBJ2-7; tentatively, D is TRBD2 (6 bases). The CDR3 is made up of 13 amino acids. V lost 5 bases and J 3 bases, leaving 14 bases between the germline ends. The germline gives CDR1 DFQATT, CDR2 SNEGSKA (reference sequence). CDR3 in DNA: TGCAGTGCTCGAACCGGGACTGGCTACGAGCAGTACTTC. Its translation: CSARTGTGYEQYF.

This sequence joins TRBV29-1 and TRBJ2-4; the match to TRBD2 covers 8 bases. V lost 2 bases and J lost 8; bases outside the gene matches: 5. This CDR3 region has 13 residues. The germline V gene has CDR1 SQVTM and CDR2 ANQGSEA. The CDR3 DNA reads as TGCAGCGTTGAATCCAGCGGGAGAGACATTCAGTACTTC. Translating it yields CSVESSGRDIQYF.

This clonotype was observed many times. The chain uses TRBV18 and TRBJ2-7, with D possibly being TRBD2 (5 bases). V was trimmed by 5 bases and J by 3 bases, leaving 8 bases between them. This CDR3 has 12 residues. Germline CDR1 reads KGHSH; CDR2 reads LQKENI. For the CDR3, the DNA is TGTGCCAGCTCAGCGGGCTTCTACGAGCAGTACTTC. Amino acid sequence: CASSAGFYEQYF. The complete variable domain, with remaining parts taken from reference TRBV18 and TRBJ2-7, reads NAGVMQNPRHLVRRRGQEARLRCSPMKGHSHVYWYRQLPEEGLKFMVYLQKENIIDESGMPKERFSAEFPKEGPSILRIQQVVRGDSAAYFCASSAGFYEQYFGPGTRLTVT.

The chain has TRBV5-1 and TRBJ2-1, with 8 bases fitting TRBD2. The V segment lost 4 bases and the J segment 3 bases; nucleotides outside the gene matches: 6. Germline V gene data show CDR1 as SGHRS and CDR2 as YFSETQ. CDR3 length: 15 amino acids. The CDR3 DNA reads TGCGCCAGCAGCCTCACTAGCGGTTACTACAATGAGCAGTTCTTC. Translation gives CASSLTSGYYNEQFF.

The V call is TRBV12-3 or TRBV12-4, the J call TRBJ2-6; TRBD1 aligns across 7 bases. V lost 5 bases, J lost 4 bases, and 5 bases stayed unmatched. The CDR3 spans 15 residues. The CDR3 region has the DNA TGTGCCAGCAGTCTCCGGACAGGAGGGGCCAACGTCCTGACTTTC. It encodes CASSLRTGGANVLTF.

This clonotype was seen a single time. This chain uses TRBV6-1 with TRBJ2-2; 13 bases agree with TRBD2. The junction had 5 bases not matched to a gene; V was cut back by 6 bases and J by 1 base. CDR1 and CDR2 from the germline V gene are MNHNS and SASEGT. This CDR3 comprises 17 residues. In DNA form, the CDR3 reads TGTGCCAGCAGCGGACTAGCGGGAGTTTTGAACACCGGGGAGCTGTTTTTT. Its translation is CASSGLAGVLNTGELFF.

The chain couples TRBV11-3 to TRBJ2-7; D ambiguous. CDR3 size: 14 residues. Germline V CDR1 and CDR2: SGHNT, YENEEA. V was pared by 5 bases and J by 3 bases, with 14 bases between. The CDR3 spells CASSLGNVGYEQYF. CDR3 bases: TGTGCCAGCAGCCTTGGGAACGTGGGCTACGAGCAGTACTTC.

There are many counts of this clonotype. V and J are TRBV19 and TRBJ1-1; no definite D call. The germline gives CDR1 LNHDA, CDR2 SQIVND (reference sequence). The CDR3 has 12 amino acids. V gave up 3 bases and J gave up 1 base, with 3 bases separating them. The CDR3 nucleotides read TGTGCCAGTAGTATCCAGAACACTGAAGCTTTCTTT. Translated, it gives CASSIQNTEAFF.

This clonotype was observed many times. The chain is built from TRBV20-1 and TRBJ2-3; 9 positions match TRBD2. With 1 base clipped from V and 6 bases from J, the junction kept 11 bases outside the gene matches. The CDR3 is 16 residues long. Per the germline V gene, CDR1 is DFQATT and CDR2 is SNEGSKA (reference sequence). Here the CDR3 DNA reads TGCAGTGCTAGAGGGGCTAGCGGGAAACTATCGGATACGCAGTATTTT. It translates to CSARGASGKLSDTQYF.

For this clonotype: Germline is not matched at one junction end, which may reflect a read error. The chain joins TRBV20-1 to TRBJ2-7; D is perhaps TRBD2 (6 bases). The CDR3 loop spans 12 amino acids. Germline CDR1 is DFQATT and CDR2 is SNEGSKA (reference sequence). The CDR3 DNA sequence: TGCAGTGCGAGAGACTGGGACTGGAAGCAGTACTTC. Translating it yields CSARDWDWKQYF.

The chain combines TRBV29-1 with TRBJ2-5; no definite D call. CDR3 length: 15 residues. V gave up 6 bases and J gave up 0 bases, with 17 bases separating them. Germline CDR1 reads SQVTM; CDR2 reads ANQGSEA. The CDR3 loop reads CSVRPRGVYQETQYF. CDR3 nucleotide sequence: TGCAGCGTACGGCCCCGTGGGGTGTACCAAGAGACCCAGTACTTC.

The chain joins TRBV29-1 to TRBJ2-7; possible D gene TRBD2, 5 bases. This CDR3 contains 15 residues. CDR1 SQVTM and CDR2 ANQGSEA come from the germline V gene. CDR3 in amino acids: CRRISDDMPNYEQYF. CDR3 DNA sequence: TGCAGAAGAATTAGCGACGACATGCCCAATTACGAGCAGTACTTC.

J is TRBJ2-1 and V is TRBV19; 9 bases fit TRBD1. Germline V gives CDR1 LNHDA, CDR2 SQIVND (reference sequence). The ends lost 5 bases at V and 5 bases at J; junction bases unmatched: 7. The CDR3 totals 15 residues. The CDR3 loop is CASSLQGAGNNEQFF. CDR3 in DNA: TGTGCCAGTAGTCTACAGGGGGCCGGCAACAATGAGCAGTTCTTC.

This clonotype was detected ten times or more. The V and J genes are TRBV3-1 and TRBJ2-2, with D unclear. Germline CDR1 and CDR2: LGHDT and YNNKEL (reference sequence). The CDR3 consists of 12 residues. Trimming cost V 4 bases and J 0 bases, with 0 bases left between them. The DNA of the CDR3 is TGTGCCAGCAGCCCGAACACCGGGGAGCTGTTTTTT. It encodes CASSPNTGELFF.

Here the CDR3 reads CASSQDGTRNSGNTIYF. Written as DNA, the CDR3 is TGTGCCAGCAGCCAAGATGGGACACGAAACTCTGGAAACACCATATATTTT. V gene TRBV3-1 combines with J gene TRBJ1-3; D may be TRBD1 (6 bases). Between the trimmed V and J ends, which lost 0 bases and 0 bases, there was a span of 12 bases. Germline-derived CDR1 and CDR2 are LGHDT and YNNKEL (reference sequence). The CDR3 has 17 amino acids.

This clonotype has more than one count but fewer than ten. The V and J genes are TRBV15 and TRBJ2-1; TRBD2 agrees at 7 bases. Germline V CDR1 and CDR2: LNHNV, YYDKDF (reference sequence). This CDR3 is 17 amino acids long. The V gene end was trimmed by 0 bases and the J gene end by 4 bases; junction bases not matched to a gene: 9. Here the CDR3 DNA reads TGTGCCACCAGCAGAGAGGCTAGCGGTACCCTTTACAATGAGCAGTTCTTC. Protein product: CATSREASGTLYNEQFF.

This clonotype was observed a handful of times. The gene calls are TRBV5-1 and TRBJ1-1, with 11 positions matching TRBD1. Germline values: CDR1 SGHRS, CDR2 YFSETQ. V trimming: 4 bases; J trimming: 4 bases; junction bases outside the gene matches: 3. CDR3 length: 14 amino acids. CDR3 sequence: CASSTGTGGTEAFF. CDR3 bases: TGCGCCAGCAGCACCGGGACAGGGGGCACTGAAGCTTTCTTT.

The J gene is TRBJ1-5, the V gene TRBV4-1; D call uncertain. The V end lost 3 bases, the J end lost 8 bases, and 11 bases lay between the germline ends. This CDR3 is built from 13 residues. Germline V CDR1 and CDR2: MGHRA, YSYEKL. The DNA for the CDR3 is TGCGCCAGCAGCCAGTGGCAGAGGAAGCCCCAGCATTTT. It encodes CASSQWQRKPQHF.

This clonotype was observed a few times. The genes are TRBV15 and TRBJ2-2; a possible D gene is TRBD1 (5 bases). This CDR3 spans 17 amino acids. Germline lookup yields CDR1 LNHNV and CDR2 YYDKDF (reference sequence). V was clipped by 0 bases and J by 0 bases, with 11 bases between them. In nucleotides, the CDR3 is TGTGCCACCAGCAGAGATCGGGTGACAGCGAACACCGGGGAGCTGTTTTTT. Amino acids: CATSRDRVTANTGELFF.

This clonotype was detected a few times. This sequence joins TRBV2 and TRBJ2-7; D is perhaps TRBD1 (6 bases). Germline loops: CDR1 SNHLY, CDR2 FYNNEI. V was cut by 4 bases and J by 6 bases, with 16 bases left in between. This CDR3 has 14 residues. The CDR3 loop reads CASSVQGWLGEQYF. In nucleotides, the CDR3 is TGTGCCAGCAGTGTACAGGGTTGGTTGGGCGAGCAGTACTTC.

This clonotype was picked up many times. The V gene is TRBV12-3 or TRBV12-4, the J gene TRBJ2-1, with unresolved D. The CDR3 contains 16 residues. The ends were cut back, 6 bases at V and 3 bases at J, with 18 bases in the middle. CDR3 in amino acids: CASSHTGSTHYNEQFF. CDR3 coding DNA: TGTGCCAGCAGCCACACCGGGTCGACTCACTACAATGAGCAGTTCTTC.

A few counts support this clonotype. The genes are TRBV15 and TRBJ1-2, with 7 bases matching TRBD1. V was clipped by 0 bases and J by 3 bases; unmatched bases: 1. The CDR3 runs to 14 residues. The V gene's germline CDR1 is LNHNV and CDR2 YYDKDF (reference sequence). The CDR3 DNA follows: TGTGCCACCAGCAGAGATCAGGGGGACTATGGCTACACCTTC. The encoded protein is CATSRDQGDYGYTF.

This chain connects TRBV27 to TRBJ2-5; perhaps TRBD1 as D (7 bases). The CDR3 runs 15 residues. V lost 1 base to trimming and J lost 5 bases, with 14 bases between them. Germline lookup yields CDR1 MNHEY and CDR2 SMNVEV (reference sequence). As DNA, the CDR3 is TGTGCCAGCAGTTTATGGGGGTCAGGGGGGGAGACCCAGTACTTC. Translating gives CASSLWGSGGETQYF.

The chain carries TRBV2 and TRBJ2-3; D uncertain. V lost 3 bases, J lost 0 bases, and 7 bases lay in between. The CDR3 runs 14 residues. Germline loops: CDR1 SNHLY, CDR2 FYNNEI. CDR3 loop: CASSERISTDTQYF. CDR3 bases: TGTGCCAGCAGTGAGCGGATTAGCACAGATACGCAGTATTTT.

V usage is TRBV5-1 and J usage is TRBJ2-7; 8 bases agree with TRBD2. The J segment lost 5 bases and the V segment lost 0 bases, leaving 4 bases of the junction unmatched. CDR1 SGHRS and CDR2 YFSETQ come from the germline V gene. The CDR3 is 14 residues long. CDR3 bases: TGCGCCAGCAGCTTGGAGGGGACTAGAAACGAGCAGTACTTC. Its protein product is CASSLEGTRNEQYF.

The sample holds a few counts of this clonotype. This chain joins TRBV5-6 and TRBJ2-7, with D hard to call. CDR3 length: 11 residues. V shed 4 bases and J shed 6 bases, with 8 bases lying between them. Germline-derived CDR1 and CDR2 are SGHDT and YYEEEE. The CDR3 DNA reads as TGTGCCAGCAGCGCAGGCCCCGAGCAGTACTTC. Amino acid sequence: CASSAGPEQYF.

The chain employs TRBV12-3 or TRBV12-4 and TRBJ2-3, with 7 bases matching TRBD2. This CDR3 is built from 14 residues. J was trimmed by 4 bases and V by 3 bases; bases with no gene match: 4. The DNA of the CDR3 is TGTGCCAGCAGTTTCGAGGGAGGGGCAGATACGCAGTATTTT. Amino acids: CASSFEGGADTQYF.